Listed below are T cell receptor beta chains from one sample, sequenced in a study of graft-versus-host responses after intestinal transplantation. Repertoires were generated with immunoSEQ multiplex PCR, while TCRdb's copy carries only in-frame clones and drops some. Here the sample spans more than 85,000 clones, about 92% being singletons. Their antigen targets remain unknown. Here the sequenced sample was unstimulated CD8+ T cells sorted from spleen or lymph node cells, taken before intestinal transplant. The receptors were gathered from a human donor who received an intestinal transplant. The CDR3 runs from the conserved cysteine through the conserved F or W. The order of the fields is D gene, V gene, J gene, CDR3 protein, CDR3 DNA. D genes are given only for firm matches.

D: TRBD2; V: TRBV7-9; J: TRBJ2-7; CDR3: CASSHPSGGYEQYF; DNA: TGTGCCAGCAGCCACCCTAGCGGGGGCTACGAGCAGTACTTC
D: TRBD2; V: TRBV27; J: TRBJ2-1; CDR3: CASSLEGLVLNEQFF; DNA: TGTGCCAGCAGTTTAGAGGGACTAGTGCTGAATGAGCAGTTCTTC
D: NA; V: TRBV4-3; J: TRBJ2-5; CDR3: CASSLGGRDQETQYF; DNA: TGCGCCAGCAGCCTCGGTGGGCGGGACCAAGAGACCCAGTACTTC
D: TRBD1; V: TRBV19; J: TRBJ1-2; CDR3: CASSAGQVYGYTF; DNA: TGTGCCAGTAGTGCGGGACAGGTCTATGGCTACACCTTC
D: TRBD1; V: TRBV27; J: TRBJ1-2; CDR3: CASSSDRDPYGYTF; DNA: TGTGCCAGCAGTTCCGACAGGGATCCCTATGGCTACACCTTC
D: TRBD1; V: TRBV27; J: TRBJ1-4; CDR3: CASSSSGGFNEKLFF; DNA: TGTGCCAGCAGTTCTTCAGGGGGCTTTAATGAAAAACTGTTTTTT
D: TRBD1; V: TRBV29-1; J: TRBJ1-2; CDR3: CSVDRGSFGYTF; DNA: TGCAGCGTAGACAGGGGATCATTTGGCTACACCTTC
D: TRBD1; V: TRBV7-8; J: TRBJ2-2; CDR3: CASSPGQGVTGELFF; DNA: TGTGCCAGCAGCCCCGGACAGGGAGTCACCGGGGAGCTGTTTTTT
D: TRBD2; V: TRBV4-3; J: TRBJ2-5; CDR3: CASSQDIGLAGGKETQYF; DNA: TGCGCCAGCAGCCAAGATATAGGACTAGCGGGGGGTAAAGAGACCCAGTACTTC
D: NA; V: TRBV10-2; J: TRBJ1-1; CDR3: CASTGLNTEAFF; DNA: TGCGCCAGCACCGGGTTGAACACTGAAGCTTTCTTT
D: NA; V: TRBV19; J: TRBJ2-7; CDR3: CASSPYGQSSYEQYF; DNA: TGTGCCAGTAGTCCCTACGGACAAAGCTCCTACGAGCAGTACTTC
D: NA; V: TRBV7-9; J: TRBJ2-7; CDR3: CASSLTVTYEQYF; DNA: TGTGCCAGCAGCCTGACAGTGACCTACGAGCAGTACTTC